This T cell receptor (beta chain) was found in a study of T cells in Graves' hyperthyroidism and ophthalmopathy. Study summary: Peripheral blood was secured at the point of initial diagnosis, before any treatment.

Only a few counts were recorded for this clonotype. Diagnosing involved the use of clinical symptoms, serum thyroxine and TRAb, thyroid ultrasound and orbital computed tomography. V lost 2 bases to trimming and J lost 2 bases, with 12 bases between them. Germline loops: CDR1 MNHEY, CDR2 SMNVEV (reference sequence). The CDR3 is 15 amino acids. RNA transcripts gave rise to amplified TCR beta CDR3 regions. HTBI primers drove first-round RT-PCR of the TCR CDR3. One entry per CDR3 protein results from TCRdb running MiXCR on the multiplex PCR reads. This table holds hundreds of thousands of distinct CDR3 sequences, 13% found once.

The sequenced sample was blood. This chain connects TRBV27 to TRBJ1-1; unclear D gene. The TCR was taken from a woman aged 18-29 years with Graves' hyperthyroidism. The DNA of the CDR3 is TGTGCCAGCAGTTTACTGGCAGAACTTAACACTGAAGCTTTCTTT. Its protein product is CASSLLAELNTEAFF.